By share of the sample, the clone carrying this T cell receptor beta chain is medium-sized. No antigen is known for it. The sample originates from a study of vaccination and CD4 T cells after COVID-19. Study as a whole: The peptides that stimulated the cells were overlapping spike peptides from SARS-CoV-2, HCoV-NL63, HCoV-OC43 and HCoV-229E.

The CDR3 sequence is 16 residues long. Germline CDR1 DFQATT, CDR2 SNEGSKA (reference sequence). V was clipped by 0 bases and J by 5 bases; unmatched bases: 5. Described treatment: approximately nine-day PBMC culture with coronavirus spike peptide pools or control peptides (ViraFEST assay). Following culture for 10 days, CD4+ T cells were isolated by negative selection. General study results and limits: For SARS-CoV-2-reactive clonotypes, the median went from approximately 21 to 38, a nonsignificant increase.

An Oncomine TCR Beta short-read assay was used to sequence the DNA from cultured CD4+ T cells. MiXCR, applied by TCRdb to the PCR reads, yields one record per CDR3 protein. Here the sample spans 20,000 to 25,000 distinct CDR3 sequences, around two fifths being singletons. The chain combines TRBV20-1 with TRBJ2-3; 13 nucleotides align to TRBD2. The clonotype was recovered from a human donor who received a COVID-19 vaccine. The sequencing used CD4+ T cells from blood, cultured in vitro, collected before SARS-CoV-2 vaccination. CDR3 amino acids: CSARDTSGGAGDTQYF. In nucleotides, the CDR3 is TGCAGTGCTAGAGACACTAGCGGGGGGGCCGGAGATACGCAGTATTTT.